The sequence of this TCR beta chain was determined in a study of blood T cells in healthy people across ages. The sample providers were healthy Caucasian people from Russia, aged about 6 to 90. Alongside a J-beta primer mix, a sample-barcoded 5' primer served in a second PCR lasting about 6 to 12 cycles. Each sample yielded at least 3 million CDR3-containing paired-end reads. From the 5' RACE reads, TCRdb called clonotypes with MiXCR, one entry per CDR3 protein. The table shows 750,000 to 850,000 distinct CDR3 sequences, with roughly 25% occurring only once. This sample also belongs to another study, concerning T cells of mothers and their children. That source adds: Nine systemically healthy Caucasian donors: three mothers, six children.

The sequencing sample was made of blood. This receptor was taken from a boy between 10 and 17 years old in good health.

CDR3 DNA: TGCGCCAGCAGCTTGGGTCCCGGGACAAGTCAGCCCCAGCATTTT. This codes for CASSLGPGTSQPQHF. The chain has TRBV5-1 and TRBJ1-5; perhaps TRBD1 as D (6 bases). The CDR3 is 15 residues long. From germline, CDR1 is SGHRS and CDR2 YFSETQ. Trimming stripped 0 bases from V and 6 bases from J, with 13 bases between.